The rows below give T cell receptor beta chains drawn from one sample of a study of shared clonotypes between healthy human individuals. TCRdb's table, derived via immunoSEQ multiplex PCR, lists solely in-frame clones and lacks some. This sample has over 2,000,000 clones, with over 85% found just once. Sequencing was performed on naive CD8+ T cells from PBMCs. The receptors were sampled from a man between 18 and 29 years old in good health. Some clones in this sample may be carry-over from other donors' samples. Each CDR3 is given with its conserved first and last residue. D genes are given only for firm matches. Size values are once, few and many counts, or a class for expanded clones, and some rows have none.

J gene | clone size | D gene | V gene | CDR3 DNA | CDR3 protein
TRBJ2-7 | - | TRBD1 | TRBV6-5 | TGTGCCAGCAGTTACGGGACAGGGACCGAGCAGTACTTC | CASSYGTGTEQYF
TRBJ1-1 | - | TRBD1 | TRBV16 | TGTGCCAGCAGCCAAACACAGGGGGCCACTGAAGCTTTCTTT | CASSQTQGATEAFF
TRBJ1-2 | - | - | TRBV11-2 | TGTGCCAGCAGCTTAGAGGCGTATGGCTACACCTTC | CASSLEAYGYTF
TRBJ2-7 | - | - | TRBV4-2 | TGTGCCAGCAGCCAAGATCCTGCAGGGGCTTACGAGCAGTACTTC | CASSQDPAGAYEQYF
TRBJ1-1 | - | - | TRBV19 | TGTGCCAGTAGTCGGGTTTTGAACACTGAAGCTTTCTTT | CASSRVLNTEAFF
TRBJ1-2 | few | - | TRBV10-3 | TGTGCCATCAGTGAGTCGAACTACTACACCTTC | CAISESNYYTF
TRBJ1-2 | - | TRBD1 | TRBV6-5 | TGTGCCAGCAGGGGGACAGGGAATAACTATGGCTACACCTTC | CASRGTGNNYGYTF
TRBJ2-1 | - | - | TRBV27 | TGTGCCAGCAGTTTATCGTACTACAATGAGCAGTTCTTC | CASSLSYYNEQFF
TRBJ1-2 | - | - | TRBV7-9 | TGTGCCAGCAGCCCGGAGACTCTAAACTATGGCTACACCTTC | CASSPETLNYGYTF
TRBJ1-3 | - | - | TRBV9 | TGTGCCAGCAGCGTAGGGGGTGGGTCTGGAAACACCATATATTTT | CASSVGGGSGNTIYF
TRBJ2-7 | - | - | TRBV7-6 | TGTGCCAGCAGCTTAGTCTTTAACCCACCAACCTCCGAGCAGTACTTC | CASSLVFNPPTSEQYF
TRBJ2-1 | - | - | TRBV7-8 | TGTGCCAGCAGCTCACCAGGACACTACAATGAGCAGTTCTTC | CASSSPGHYNEQFF
TRBJ1-4 | once | TRBD1 | TRBV28 | TGTGCCAGCAGTGGAGGCCGACAGGGGGGATATGAAAAACTGTTTTTT | CASSGGRQGGYEKLFF
TRBJ1-4 | - | - | TRBV2 | TGTGCCAGCAGTCACCCCCCGGACACGACATTTCATGAAAAACTGTTTTTT | CASSHPPDTTFHEKLFF
TRBJ2-3 | - | - | TRBV29-1 | TGCAGCGTTGGGGTGGGGTTACGGGGAACAGATACGCAGTATTTT | CSVGVGLRGTDTQYF
TRBJ2-3 | - | - | TRBV10-3 | TGTGCCATCAGTGAAACTCTAGATACGCAGTATTTT | CAISETLDTQYF
TRBJ2-7 | - | - | TRBV10-2 | TGCGCCAGCAGGGGGAGCTACGAGCAGTACTTC | CASRGSYEQYF